The clone carrying this T cell receptor beta chain was counted many times. The sample is drawn from a study of T cells in Graves' hyperthyroidism and ophthalmopathy. The CDR3 spans 12 residues. The germline V gene has CDR1 MDHEN and CDR2 SYDVKM. Between the trimmed V and J ends, which lost 6 bases and 6 bases, there was a span of 11 bases. Amplification of TCR beta CDR3 regions was performed using RNA transcripts as template. During a first-round RT-PCR of the TCR CDR3, the HTBI primer set was used. TCRdb fed the multiplex PCR reads into MiXCR, producing one record per CDR3 protein. Of over 200,000 distinct CDR3 sequences listed, more than 12% were seen once; the top ten hold roughly 14%.

The gene calls are TRBV28 and TRBJ1-2, with D possibly TRBD1 on 5 matching bases. Sequencing input: blood. The TCR comes from a woman between 40 and 55 years old with Graves' hyperthyroidism that later progressed to Graves' ophthalmopathy. The CDR3 sequence: CASRGVFDGYTF. The CDR3 coding sequence is TGTGCCAGCAGGGGGGTTTTTGATGGCTACACCTTC.